This is a list of T cell receptor beta chains from one sample in a study of blood T cell repertoires in COVID-19. Profiling relied on immunoSEQ multiplex PCR, and the TCRdb table lists in-frame clones only, not all of them. The sample has approximately 130,000 clones; about four fifths are singletons. The specimen was peripheral blood. All receptors derive from a man between 40 and 49 years old with active or convalescent COVID-19. Both conserved end residues are part of each CDR3.

>TRBV19|TRBJ2-2
CASSPRHTSGGGGELFF
>TRBV6-5|TRBJ2-3
CASSYSRAPAGTQYF
>TRBV5-1|TRBJ2-3
CASSLGTNPTDTQYF
>TRBV21-1|TRBJ1-6
CASSPRGGAEVGSPLHF
>TRBV7-3|TRBJ1-3
CASSQGAGNTIYF
>TRBV6-5|TRBJ1-6
CASRRQNSPLHF
>TRBV15|TRBJ2-7
CATSKEAGAGIF
>TRBV7-8|TRBJ2-3
CASSLGRSRVSDTQYF
>TRBV3-1/TRBV3-2|TRBJ2-2
CASSRPAGANTGELFF
>TRBV6-5|TRBJ1-2
CASSKGQGDSYGYTF
>TRBV18|TRBJ1-5
CASSPGDSYQPQHF
>TRBV19|TRBJ1-1
CASRTYRAEAFF
>TRBV19|TRBJ1-1
CASSISQSLFSGAEAFF
>TRBV24-1|TRBJ1-5
CATSEGGQANNQPQHF
>TRBV6-5|TRBJ2-5
CASSYSGIGETQYF
>TRBV12-5|TRBJ1-6
CASGLNSGPSPLHF
>TRBV6-5|TRBJ2-7
CASRIIWDSYEQYF
>TRBV7-6|TRBJ2-3
CASSLGTGRSGTDTQYF
>TRBV3-1/TRBV3-2|TRBJ2-5
CASSLTGETQYF
>TRBV27|TRBJ1-5
CASSIGQGPNQPQHF
>TRBV29-1|TRBJ1-1
CSVLQGALSTEAFF
>TRBV10-2|TRBJ2-7
CASRPSSYEQYF
>TRBV7-9|TRBJ2-5
CASSLRQGFETQYF
>TRBV12-5|TRBJ1-3
CASGPETGFGNTIYF
>TRBV5-4|TRBJ2-7
CASSLEAGYEQYF
>TRBV4-2|TRBJ2-1
CASSQDQGDYLYNEQFF
>TRBV7-2|TRBJ1-6
CASRGQDNSPLHF
>TRBV10-3|TRBJ2-7
CATRRGQGIYEQYF
>TRBV5-5|TRBJ1-4
CASSFEGTNEKLFF
>TRBV9|TRBJ2-7
CASSVGEGEQYF
>TRBV19|TRBJ1-1
CASSVGQGILNTEAFF
>TRBV6-5|TRBJ2-1
CASTDRGSFNEQFF
>TRBV7-2|TRBJ2-7
CASSTRQGLRYEQYF
>TRBV19|TRBJ1-5
CASSIRLDDTAGQPQHF
>TRBV5-1|TRBJ1-1
CASSTVGLVEPAFF
>TRBV6-5|TRBJ2-1
CASSYSISTGVSEQFF
>TRBV5-6|TRBJ2-2
CASSRDFTGELFF
>TRBV5-1|TRBJ2-1
CASSPGTVRSYNEQFF
>TRBV6-5|TRBJ2-6
CASSYSSSGANVLTF
>TRBV6-5|TRBJ2-3
CASSPTDSRFGTQYF
>TRBV3-1/TRBV3-2|TRBJ2-3
CASSLLASGGRGDTQYF
>TRBV5-1|TRBJ2-6
CASSFGTAQSGANVLTF
>TRBV11-2|TRBJ1-1
CASSRNRGRDTEAFF
>TRBV5-1|TRBJ2-1
CASSLDKSYNEQFF
>TRBV12-3/TRBV12-4|TRBJ2-7
CASSWTGAYEQYF
>TRBV6-5|TRBJ1-6
CASSYRFTLNSPLHF
>TRBV18|TRBJ2-3
CASSPLAGSIPDTQYF
>TRBV19|TRBJ2-4
CATGQGRNIQYF
>TRBV6-5|TRBJ2-7
CASTRMGTGGNEQYF
>TRBV24-1|TRBJ2-5
CATEQTGQETQYF
>TRBV5-6|TRBJ1-6
CASSLSYSNSPLHF
>TRBV5-5|TRBJ2-7
CASSLVGTGAYEQYF
>TRBV4-1|TRBJ2-3
CASSPGQGGADTQYF
>TRBV5-5|TRBJ2-5
CASSLARLEQETQYF
>TRBV6-2/TRBV6-3|TRBJ2-5
CASSSPSGGRKTQYF